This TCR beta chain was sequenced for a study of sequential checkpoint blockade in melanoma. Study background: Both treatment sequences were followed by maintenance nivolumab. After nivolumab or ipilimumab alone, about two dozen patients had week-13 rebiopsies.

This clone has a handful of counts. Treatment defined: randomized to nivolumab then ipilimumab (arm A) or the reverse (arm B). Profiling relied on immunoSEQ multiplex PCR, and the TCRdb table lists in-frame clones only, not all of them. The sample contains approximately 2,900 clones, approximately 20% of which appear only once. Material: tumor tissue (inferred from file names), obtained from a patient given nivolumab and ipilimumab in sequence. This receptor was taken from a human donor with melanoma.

CDR3 nucleotide sequence: TGCGCCAGCAGCCACACGACCGGTAGCAATCAGCCCCAGCATTTT. It encodes CASSHTTGSNQPQHF. The chain joins TRBV23-1 to TRBJ1-5; D is undetermined. TRBV23-1 is an ORF, with its function uncertain. Trimming cost V 6 bases and J 0 bases, with 12 bases left between them. This CDR3 has 15 amino acids.